The source of this T cell receptor (beta chain) is a study of immune cell composition in non-small cell lung cancer. Data came from immunoSEQ multiplex PCR; TCRdb stores just in-frame clones and leaves some out. The table includes roughly 2,000 clones, around 81% detected once. Sequenced input: lung tumor tissue. These TCRs come from a human donor with non-small cell lung cancer.

The chain couples TRBV5-1 to TRBJ1-6; possible D gene TRBD1, 6 bases. The CDR3 length is 15 residues. From germline, CDR1 is SGHRS and CDR2 YFSETQ. Trimming took off 4 bases at V and 8 bases at J, with 16 bases between the two ends. Here the CDR3 DNA reads TGCGCCAGCAGCCGTCAACAGGGCGGAGATTCACCCCTCCACTTT. It specifies CASSRQQGGDSPLHF.